These 14 T cell receptor beta chains were sequenced from one sample in a study of blood T cell repertoires in COVID-19 (dated by TCRdb to the early 2020s). The library relied on the immunoSEQ multiplex PCR assay. This is the immuneACCESS table as TCRdb keeps it, with only in-frame sequences that have V and J called. A part of the clones is gone; compared with another copy, unresolved V genes explain less than half, and the rest is unexplained. Recorded for this sample are fewer than 500,000 clones; roughly 90% of them occurred a single time. Clones ranked in the top ten supply 4.3% of the sample. The sequenced material came from peripheral blood. These receptor sequences come from a woman aged 25 to 39 with acute or convalescent COVID-19.

This chain uses TRBV5-1 with TRBJ2-1, with D perhaps matching TRBD2 (6 bases). The CDR3 contains 14 residues. Per the germline V gene, CDR1 is SGHRS and CDR2 is YFSETQ. Deletions cut 4 bases from V and 7 bases from J, with 15 bases between. CDR3 amino acids: CASSLRPGANEQFF. The CDR3 DNA is TGCGCCAGCAGCCTACGTCCGGGAGCAAATGAGCAGTTCTTC.

Worth noting for this clone: One end of the junction is discordant with germline, which a read error may explain. This rearrangement joins TRBV3-1 (or the pseudogene TRBV3-2) to TRBJ1-5; D call uncertain. CDR1 and CDR2 from the germline V gene are LGHDT and YNNKEL (reference sequence). The length of the CDR3 is 14 residues. CDR3 loop: CASSQETNDQPQHF. The DNA of the CDR3 is TGTGCCAGCAGCCAAGAGACTAACGATCAACCCCAGCATTTT.

As regards this clone: Mismatch with germline at one junction end may stem from a read error. The chain recombines TRBV5-1 with TRBJ2-3; D is possibly TRBD2 (6 bases). The CDR3 contains 11 residues. Germline CDR1 and CDR2: SGHRS and YFSETQ. CDR3 sequence: CASSLVRGSGF. The CDR3 DNA reads TGCGCCAGCAGCTTGGTGCGGGGCAGTGGTTTT.

The chain links TRBV21-1 to TRBJ2-4; no check of the table's D call, TRBD1, against the DNA was made. TRBV21-1 counts as a pseudogene. This CDR3 region has 18 residues. The CDR3 region is CASSKQLVGAGGKNIQYF. The CDR3, as DNA: TGTGCCAGCAGCAAACAGTTGGTGGGCGCAGGGGGCAAAAACATTCAGTACTTC.

V is TRBV15 and J is TRBJ1-4, with unresolved D. Germline V lookup: CDR1 LNHNV, CDR2 YYDKDF (reference sequence). Trimming removed 5 bases at V and 0 bases at J, with 10 bases between. This CDR3 comprises 15 residues. Here the CDR3 reads CATSSEITTNEKLFF. DNA for the CDR3: TGTGCCACCAGCTCGGAGATAACAACTAATGAAAAACTGTTTTTT.

This clone occurred once. The rearrangement joins TRBV11-2 to TRBJ1-1; D is possibly TRBD1 (5 bases). The CDR3 spans 16 residues. Germline values: CDR1 SGHAT, CDR2 FQNNGV. Trimming took 5 bases from V and 0 from J, leaving 16 bases between them. The DNA for the CDR3 is TGTGCCAGCAGCCATCAAATAGGGGTGGTGAACACTGAAGCTTTCTTT. Its translation is CASSHQIGVVNTEAFF.

The chain carries TRBV13 and TRBJ2-5; D ambiguous. V was clipped by 5 bases and J by 5 bases, with 6 bases between them. This CDR3 comprises 11 residues. Germline lookup yields CDR1 PRHDT and CDR2 FYEKMQ (reference sequence). The CDR3 reads CASSLEETQYF. The CDR3 DNA follows: TGTGCCAGCAGCCTCGAGGAGACCCAGTACTTC.

The genes are TRBV28 and TRBJ2-7; TRBD2 matches at 8 bases. The CDR3 loop spans 15 amino acids. The germline V gene encodes CDR1 MDHEN and CDR2 SYDVKM. V lost 6 bases and J lost 3; bases outside the gene matches: 10. Written as DNA, the CDR3 is TGTGCCAGCAGCCCTAGGGGCGGGGGGAACTACGAGCAGTACTTC. It translates to CASSPRGGGNYEQYF.

The CDR3 loop is CASSQDEARVSTDTQYF. The CDR3 DNA reads TGCGCCAGCAGCCAAGATGAGGCGCGGGTGAGCACAGATACGCAGTATTTT. V gene TRBV4-1 combines with J gene TRBJ2-3; D is possibly TRBD2 (5 bases). The V gene's germline CDR1 is MGHRA and CDR2 YSYEKL. There are 17 residues in the CDR3. Trimming took 0 bases from V and 0 from J, leaving 13 bases between them.

The rearrangement uses TRBV30 and TRBJ1-2, with 12 bases that match TRBD1. V lost 4 bases to trimming and J lost 10 bases; unmatched junction nucleotides: 10. Looked up from germline, CDR1 is GTSNPN and CDR2 is SVGIG (reference sequence). This CDR3 is built from 14 residues. Written as DNA, the CDR3 is TGTGCCTGGATTGAGACCGGGACAGGGGGCGTCTACACCTTC. Its translation: CAWIETGTGGVYTF.

This clone was counted a single time. The chain has TRBV28 and TRBJ1-2; 7 positions agree with TRBD1. Trimming at V came to 3 bases and at J to 1 base, leaving 11 bases not matched to a gene. Germline V gene sequence: CDR1 MDHEN, CDR2 SYDVKM. The length of the CDR3 is 17 residues. CDR3 in amino acids: CASSFLGQKIHNYGYTF. The DNA of the CDR3 is TGTGCCAGCAGTTTTTTGGGACAGAAAATCCATAACTATGGCTACACCTTC.

This rearrangement joins TRBV6-1 to TRBJ1-4; unclear D gene. Trimming shortened V by 2 bases and J by 7 bases, and 14 bases separated the two germline ends. The CDR3 runs to 15 residues. Germline CDR1 is MNHNS and CDR2 is SASEGT. The CDR3 bases are TGTGCCAGCAGTGAAAGATGGACCCGGGGTGAAAAACTGTTTTTT. Translation: CASSERWTRGEKLFF.

This sequence joins TRBV20-1 and TRBJ1-1; 9 bases align to TRBD1. The trim removed 5 bases at V and 8 bases at J, leaving 3 bases unmatched. Germline V lookup: CDR1 DFQATT, CDR2 SNEGSKA (reference sequence). The CDR3 loop spans 11 amino acids. CDR3 nucleotide sequence: TGCAGTGCTTTGGACAGGGGAGAAGCTTTCTTT. Amino acid sequence: CSALDRGEAFF.

This chain links TRBV5-1 with TRBJ2-1; TRBD1 is a possible D gene (6 bases). The germline gives CDR1 SGHRS, CDR2 YFSETQ. The length of the CDR3 is 14 residues. V lost 4 bases to trimming and J lost 4 bases, with 12 bases between them. The CDR3 nucleotides read TGCGCCAGCAGCAAAGACACAGGGTACAATGAGCAGTTCTTC. This sequence encodes CASSKDTGYNEQFF. Drawing the rest from reference TRBV5-1 and TRBJ2-1, the complete variable domain is KAGVTQTPRYLIKTRGQQVTLSCSPISGHRSVSWYQQTPGQGLQFLFEYFSETQRNKGNFPGRFSGRQFSNSRSEMNVSTLELGDSALYLCASSKDTGYNEQFFGPGTRLTVL.